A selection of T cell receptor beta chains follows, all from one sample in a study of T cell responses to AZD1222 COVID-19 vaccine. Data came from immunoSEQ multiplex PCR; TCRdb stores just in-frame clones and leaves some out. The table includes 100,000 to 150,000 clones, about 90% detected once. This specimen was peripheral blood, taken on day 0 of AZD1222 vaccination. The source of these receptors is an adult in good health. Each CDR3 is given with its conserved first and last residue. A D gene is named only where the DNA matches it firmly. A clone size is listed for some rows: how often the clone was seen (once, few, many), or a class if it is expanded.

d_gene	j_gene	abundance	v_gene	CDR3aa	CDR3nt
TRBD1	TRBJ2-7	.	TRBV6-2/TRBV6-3	CASSSDRVFEQYF	TGTGCCAGCAGTTCAGACAGGGTGTTCGAGCAGTACTTC
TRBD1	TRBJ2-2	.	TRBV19	CASKAQTGGTGELFF	TGTGCCAGTAAAGCACAGACAGGGGGGACCGGGGAGCTGTTTTTT
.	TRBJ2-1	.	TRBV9	CASSVDYGTAAYNEQFF	TGTGCCAGCAGCGTGGACTATGGGACTGCGGCGTACAATGAGCAGTTCTTC
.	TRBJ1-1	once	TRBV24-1	CATSDPNTEAFF	TGTGCCACCAGTGACCCCAACACTGAAGCTTTCTTT
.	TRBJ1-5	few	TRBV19	CASSIEGEPNDSNQPQHF	TGTGCCAGTAGTATAGAGGGAGAACCCAACGATAGCAATCAGCCCCAGCATTTT
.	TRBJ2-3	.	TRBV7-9	CASSPGGFGVSTDTQYF	TGTGCCAGCAGCCCGGGCGGTTTCGGGGTTAGCACAGATACGCAGTATTTT
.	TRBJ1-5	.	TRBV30	CAWSRAGSWQPQHF	TGTGCCTGGAGTCGAGCAGGTTCGTGGCAGCCCCAGCATTTT
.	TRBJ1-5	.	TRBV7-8	CASSEKRMGDRYQPQHF	TGTGCCAGCAGCGAAAAGAGGATGGGAGACAGGTATCAGCCCCAGCATTTT
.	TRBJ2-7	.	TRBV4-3	CASSQDSGGPYELQYF	TGCGCCAGCAGCCAAGATTCTGGTGGACCCTACGAGCTGCAGTACTTC
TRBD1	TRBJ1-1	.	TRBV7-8	CASSLGAGGWNTEAFF	TGTGCCAGCAGCTTGGGGGCAGGGGGATGGAACACTGAAGCTTTCTTT
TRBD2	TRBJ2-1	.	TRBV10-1	CASSPSGGINEQFF	TGCGCCAGCAGTCCCTCGGGGGGGATCAATGAGCAGTTCTTC
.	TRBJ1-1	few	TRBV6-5	CASSYLMNTEAFF	TGTGCCAGCAGTTATTTGATGAACACTGAAGCTTTCTTT
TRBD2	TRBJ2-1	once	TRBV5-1	CASSLATTSESSYNEQFF	TGCGCCAGCAGCTTGGCCACGACTAGCGAGAGCTCCTACAATGAGCAGTTCTTC
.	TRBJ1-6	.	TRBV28	CASSLFREYSPLHF	TGTGCCAGCAGTTTATTCAGGGAATATTCACCCCTCCACTTT
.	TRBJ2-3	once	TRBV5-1	CASSLEGGTDTQYF	TGCGCCAGCAGCTTGGAGGGGGGGACAGATACGCAGTATTTT
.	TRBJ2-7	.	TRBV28	CASSSQVDSDHEQYF	TGTGCCAGCAGTTCCCAGGTGGACAGTGATCACGAGCAGTACTTC
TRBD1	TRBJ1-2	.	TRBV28	CASSLFVEGATGYTF	TGTGCCAGCAGTTTATTTGTGGAGGGGGCAACTGGCTACACCTTC
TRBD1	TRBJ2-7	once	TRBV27	CASSWDSSYEQYF	TGTGCCAGCAGTTGGGACAGCTCCTACGAGCAGTACTTC
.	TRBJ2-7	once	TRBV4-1	CASSQTPGQYYEQYF	TGCGCCAGCAGCCAAACGCCAGGACAGTACTACGAGCAGTACTTC
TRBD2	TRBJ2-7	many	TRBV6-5	CASSEASGSSYEQYF	TGTGCCAGCTCGGAGGCTAGCGGGAGCTCCTACGAGCAGTACTTC
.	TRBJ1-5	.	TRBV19	CASSIGIGLTGPQHF	TGTGCCAGTAGTATAGGAATCGGCTTAACAGGGCCCCAGCATTTT
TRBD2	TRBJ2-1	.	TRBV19	CASSIGTSGYNSYNEQFF	TGTGCCAGTAGTATAGGGACTAGCGGGTACAACTCCTACAATGAGCAGTTCTTC
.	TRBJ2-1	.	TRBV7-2	CASSLAGLPNEQFF	TGTGCCAGCAGCTTAGCGGGGCTTCCCAATGAGCAGTTCTTC
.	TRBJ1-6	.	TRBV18	CASSPLAGADNSPLHF	TGTGCCAGCTCACCACTTGCGGGGGCGGATAATTCACCCCTCCACTTT
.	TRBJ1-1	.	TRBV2	CASSEGDGNTEAFF	TGTGCCAGCAGTGAAGGGGACGGTAACACTGAAGCTTTCTTT
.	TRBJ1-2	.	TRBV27	CASSLSKGNYGYTF	TGTGCCAGCAGTTTATCGAAGGGGAACTATGGCTACACCTTC
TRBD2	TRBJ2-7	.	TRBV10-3	CAIPQPPGTDGGGISEQYF	TGTGCCATCCCACAACCCCCGGGAACCGATGGGGGAGGGATCTCCGAGCAGTACTTC
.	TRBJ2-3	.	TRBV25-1	CATCYPLPGLFTDTQYF	TGTGCCACCTGCTATCCTTTACCCGGGCTCTTCACAGATACGCAGTATTTT
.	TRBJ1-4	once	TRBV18	CASSPTLDNYEKLFF	TGTGCCAGCTCACCAACCCTTGACAATTATGAAAAACTGTTTTTT
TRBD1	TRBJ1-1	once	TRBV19	CASSVWTGGPSVEAFF	TGTGCCAGTAGTGTATGGACAGGGGGCCCTTCCGTTGAAGCTTTCTTT
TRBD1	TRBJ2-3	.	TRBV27	CATEVLSGTGSDTQYF	TGTGCCACGGAAGTGCTTTCCGGGACAGGGTCAGATACGCAGTATTTT
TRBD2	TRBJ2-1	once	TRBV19	CASSIAIGLAGYNEQFF	TGTGCCAGTAGTATAGCTATCGGCCTAGCGGGCTACAATGAGCAGTTCTTC
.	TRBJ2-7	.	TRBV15	CATSRDWSPLSRSYEQYF	TGTGCCACCAGCAGAGACTGGAGCCCTTTAAGCCGCTCCTACGAGCAGTACTTC
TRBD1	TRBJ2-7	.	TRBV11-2	CASSDSGTVSYEQYF	TGTGCCAGCAGCGATTCCGGGACAGTCTCCTACGAGCAGTACTTC
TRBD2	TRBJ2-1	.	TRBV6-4	CASSDTSGSGSEQFF	TGTGCCAGCAGTGATACTAGCGGGAGTGGAAGTGAGCAGTTCTTC
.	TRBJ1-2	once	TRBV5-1	CASSLESGRNGYTF	TGCGCCAGCAGCTTGGAGTCAGGGAGGAATGGCTACACCTTC
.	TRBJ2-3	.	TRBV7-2	CASSFYRAAVTQYF	TGTGCCAGCAGCTTCTACAGGGCAGCAGTTACGCAGTATTTT
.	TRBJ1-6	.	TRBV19	CASSIGGGDSPLHF	TGTGCCAGTAGTATAGGGGGCGGAGACTCACCCCTCCACTTT
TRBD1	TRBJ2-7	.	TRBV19	CASSIRQGSNEQYF	TGTGCCAGTAGTATTCGACAGGGGTCCAACGAGCAGTACTTC
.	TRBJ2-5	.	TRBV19	CASSIAPLSTRETQYF	TGTGCCAGTAGTATAGCCCCCCTCAGTACTCGAGAGACCCAGTACTTC
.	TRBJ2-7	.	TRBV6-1	CASSESWMAAGFYEQYF	TGTGCCAGCAGTGAAAGTTGGATGGCGGCGGGGTTCTACGAGCAGTACTTC
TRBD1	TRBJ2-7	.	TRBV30	CAGDRVGSEQYF	TGTGCCGGTGACAGGGTGGGAAGCGAGCAGTACTTC
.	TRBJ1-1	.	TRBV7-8	CASSRTGRNTEAFF	TGTGCCAGCAGCAGAACAGGGAGAAACACTGAAGCTTTCTTT
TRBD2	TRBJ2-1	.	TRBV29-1	CSVDGYGLAGNEQFF	TGCAGCGTTGACGGTTACGGACTAGCGGGGAATGAGCAGTTCTTC
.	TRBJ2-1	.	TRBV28	CASSPTGRRAYNEQFF	TGTGCCAGCAGTCCCACCGGACGAAGGGCCTACAATGAGCAGTTCTTC
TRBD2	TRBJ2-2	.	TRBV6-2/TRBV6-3	CASSWTSGNTGELFF	TGTGCCAGCAGTTGGACTAGCGGGAACACCGGGGAGCTGTTTTTT
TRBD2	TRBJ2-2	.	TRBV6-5	CASTTGTRGTGELFF	TGTGCCAGCACCACCGGGACTAGAGGTACCGGGGAGCTGTTTTTT
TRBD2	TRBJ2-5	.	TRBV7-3	CASSSTSGSFETQYF	TGTGCCAGCAGCTCGACTAGCGGGAGCTTTGAGACCCAGTACTTC
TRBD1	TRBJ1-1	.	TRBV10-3	CAISLQGATNTEAFF	TGTGCCATCAGTCTTCAGGGGGCCACTAACACTGAAGCTTTCTTT
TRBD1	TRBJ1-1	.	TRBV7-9	CASRDRSTEAFF	TGTGCCAGCAGGGACAGGTCCACTGAAGCTTTCTTT
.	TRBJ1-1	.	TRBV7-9	CASSLRTQGVRSTEAFF	TGTGCCAGCAGCTTAAGGACGCAGGGAGTGAGGTCCACTGAAGCTTTCTTT
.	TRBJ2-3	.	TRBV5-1	CASSSGASDTQYF	TGCGCCAGCAGCAGCGGAGCTTCAGATACGCAGTATTTT
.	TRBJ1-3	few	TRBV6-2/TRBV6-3	CASSYRPARDTIYF	TGTGCCAGCAGTTACCGGCCAGCCCGGGACACCATATATTTT